The entry below describes one T cell receptor (beta chain). The ends lost 1 base at V and 5 bases at J; junction bases unmatched: 9. The CDR3 runs to 17 residues. Per germline, CDR1 LGHNA and CDR2 YNFKEQ. The sample belongs to a study of siplizumab effects on memory and regulatory T cells. The data were produced by immunoSEQ multiplex PCR, yet TCRdb's version contains in-frame clones alone and is incomplete. This sample carries tens of thousands of clones, roughly 84% of them seen once, and the ten largest clones take 0.3% to 0.45%. J is TRBJ2-3 and V is TRBV4-2; the match to TRBD2 covers 10 bases. This clonotype was obtained from a human donor in good health. The sequenced material came from naive CD8+ T cells sorted from blood. CDR3 bases: TGTGCCAGCAGCCAAGTCCCCCCTAGCGGGGGAATAGATACGCAGTATTTT. Translated, it gives CASSQVPPSGGIDTQYF.